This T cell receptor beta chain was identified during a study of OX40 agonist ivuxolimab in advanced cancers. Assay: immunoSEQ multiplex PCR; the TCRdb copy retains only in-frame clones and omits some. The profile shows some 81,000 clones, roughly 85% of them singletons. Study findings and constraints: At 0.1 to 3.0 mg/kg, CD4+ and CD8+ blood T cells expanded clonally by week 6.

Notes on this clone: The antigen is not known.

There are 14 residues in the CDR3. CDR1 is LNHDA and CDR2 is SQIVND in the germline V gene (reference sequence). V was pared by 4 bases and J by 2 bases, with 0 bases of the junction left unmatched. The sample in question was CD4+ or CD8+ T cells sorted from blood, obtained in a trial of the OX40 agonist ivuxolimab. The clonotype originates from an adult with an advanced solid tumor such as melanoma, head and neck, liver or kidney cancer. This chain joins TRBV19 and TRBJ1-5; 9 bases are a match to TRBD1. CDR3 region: CASSRTGGNQPQHF. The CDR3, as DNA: TGTGCCAGTAGTAGGACAGGGGGCAATCAGCCCCAGCATTTT.